The rows below give T cell receptor beta chains drawn from one sample of a study of T-cell reconstitution after alpha-beta-depleted transplantation in children. TCRdb re-derived calls from the PCR reads in MiXCR, one entry per CDR3 protein. The sample has 500,000 to 600,000 distinct CDR3 sequences, 27% seen once; the top ten hold 35% to 40%. Material: PBMCs, obtained before TCRalphabeta/CD19-depleted stem cell transplant. The receptors derive from a boy under two years old with Wiskott-Aldrich syndrome, due to receive a stem cell transplant. CDR3s include the opening cysteine and the closing phenylalanine or tryptophan. The D gene is left open where the match is weak. Clone size is shown for a subset of rows, as once, few, many or a class of expanded clone.

>TRBJ1-2|TRBV29-1|-|-
CSVAGASYGYTF
TGCAGCGTTGCAGGTGCCTCCTATGGCTACACCTTC
>TRBJ2-1|TRBV12-3/TRBV12-4|-|TRBD1
CASSLGDRVPPNEQFF
TGTGCCAGCAGTTTGGGGGACAGGGTCCCACCCAATGAGCAGTTCTTC
>TRBJ2-5|TRBV15|few|-
CATSRDDLETQYF
TGTGCCACCAGCAGAGACGATTTGGAGACCCAGTACTTC
>TRBJ2-1|TRBV5-1|few|TRBD2
CASSLGGLAAYNEQFF
TGCGCCAGCAGCTTGGGGGGACTAGCAGCCTACAATGAGCAGTTCTTC
>TRBJ2-5|TRBV25-1|-|-
CASSTPSAVTQYF
TGTGCCAGCAGTACTCCGTCCGCGGTGACCCAGTACTTC
>TRBJ2-3|TRBV5-1|-|-
CASSLLGAPSTDTQYF
TGCGCCAGCAGCCTGTTGGGTGCCCCTAGCACAGATACGCAGTATTTT
>TRBJ2-1|TRBV15|-|TRBD2
CATSRDRLAGVAEQFF
TGTGCCACCAGCAGAGATCGGTTAGCGGGAGTTGCTGAGCAGTTCTTC
>TRBJ1-3|TRBV20-1|-|TRBD1
CSARDPGQQPGNTIYF
TGCAGTGCTAGAGACCCGGGACAGCAGCCTGGAAACACCATATATTTT
>TRBJ1-2|TRBV20-1|-|TRBD1
CSAIKGQGDGYTF
TGCAGTGCGATTAAGGGGCAGGGGGACGGCTACACCTTC
>TRBJ2-1|TRBV5-4|-|TRBD1
CASSSQGEPYNEQFF
TGTGCCAGCAGCTCTCAGGGGGAGCCCTACAATGAGCAGTTCTTC
>TRBJ2-5|TRBV5-1|-|-
CASSLALAGETQYF
TGCGCCAGCAGCTTGGCACTAGCTGGAGAGACCCAGTACTTC
>TRBJ2-3|TRBV9|few|TRBD2
CASSTLAGSTDTQYF
TGTGCCAGCAGCACACTAGCGGGAAGCACAGATACGCAGTATTTT
>TRBJ2-7|TRBV3-1|-|-
CASSQDTPRQYF
TGTGCCAGCAGCCAGGACACCCCTCGGCAGTACTTC
>TRBJ2-5|TRBV7-2|many|-
CASSKVQGKTQYF
TGTGCCAGCAGCAAAGTACAAGGAAAGACCCAGTACTTC
>TRBJ2-3|TRBV20-1|few|TRBD1
CRHLGQGAKTDTQYF
TGCAGGCATCTCGGACAGGGGGCTAAGACAGATACGCAGTATTTT
>TRBJ2-5|TRBV19|few|-
CASSQPGRGKETQYF
TGTGCCAGTAGTCAACCGGGACGGGGAAAAGAGACCCAGTACTTC
>TRBJ2-4|TRBV5-6|-|TRBD1
CASTLGQVYRSQYF
TGTGCCAGCACCCTCGGACAGGTTTATCGATCTCAGTACTTC
>TRBJ2-2|TRBV3-1|-|-
CASSRLPGGELFF
TGTGCCAGCAGCCGTCTCCCCGGTGGGGAGCTGTTTTTT
>TRBJ2-3|TRBV6-1|-|-
CASSEWTATDTQYF
TGTGCCAGCAGTGAGTGGACAGCCACAGATACGCAGTATTTT
>TRBJ2-4|TRBV5-1|-|-
CASSLAASRLDIQYF
TGCGCCAGCAGCTTGGCAGCTTCGAGGTTGGACATTCAGTACTTC
>TRBJ2-7|TRBV29-1|few|-
CSVGGGIGSYEQYF
TGCAGCGTTGGTGGCGGGATAGGCTCCTACGAGCAGTACTTC
>TRBJ2-1|TRBV10-3|-|-
CAINRQGGENEQFF
TGTGCCATCAATAGGCAGGGGGGTGAAAATGAGCAGTTCTTC
>TRBJ2-3|TRBV27|few|-
CASSQIVTTQYF
TGTGCCAGCAGTCAAATAGTGACTACGCAGTATTTT
>TRBJ2-7|TRBV6-2/TRBV6-3|-|TRBD2
CASSPGTSGRASNYEQYF
TGTGCCAGCAGTCCCGGGACTAGCGGGAGGGCCAGTAATTACGAGCAGTACTTC
>TRBJ2-1|TRBV11-2|-|-
CASSLQPLGNEQFF
TGTGCCAGCAGCTTACAGCCCTTGGGCAATGAGCAGTTCTTC
>TRBJ2-3|TRBV27|-|TRBD2
CASSPRLAGPMAQYF
TGTGCCAGCAGTCCGAGACTAGCGGGACCCATGGCGCAGTATTTT
>TRBJ1-5|TRBV20-1|-|TRBD1
CSARDTDRRGWHQPQHF
TGCAGTGCTAGAGATACGGACAGGCGAGGGTGGCATCAGCCCCAGCATTTT
>TRBJ1-5|TRBV12-3/TRBV12-4|-|-
CASSFSRLNFGSNQPQHF
TGTGCCAGCAGTTTCTCTAGGCTTAATTTCGGTAGCAATCAGCCCCAGCATTTT
>TRBJ2-7|TRBV28|-|-
CASSLPTGTSEQYF
TGTGCCAGCAGTTTACCGACCGGAACTAGCGAGCAGTACTTC
>TRBJ2-7|TRBV4-1|-|TRBD2
CASSQEERIAGVHEQYF
TGCGCCAGCAGCCAAGAAGAGAGGATAGCGGGAGTCCACGAGCAGTACTTC
>TRBJ2-1|TRBV5-4|-|-
CASSLPGKRNEQFF
TGTGCCAGCAGCTTACCGGGAAAAAGGAATGAGCAGTTCTTC
>TRBJ2-7|TRBV5-1|-|-
CASRFERTVDQQYF
TGCGCCAGCAGATTCGAGCGGACAGTTGACCAGCAGTACTTC
>TRBJ2-1|TRBV27|few|TRBD2
CASIPIAGDNEQFF
TGTGCCAGCATCCCGATAGCGGGAGACAATGAGCAGTTCTTC